Listed below are T cell receptor beta chains from one sample, sequenced in a study of T-cell reconstitution after alpha-beta-depleted transplantation in children. TCRdb processed the PCR reads anew with MiXCR; each CDR3 protein has one entry. The data contain about 300,000 distinct CDR3 sequences, 9.5% to 13% of them singletons. The sequenced sample was PBMCs, obtained before TCRalphabeta/CD19-depleted stem cell transplant. The receptors derive from a boy less than two years old with acute myeloid leukemia, due to receive a stem cell transplant. Each CDR3 is given with its conserved first and last residue. D genes are given only for firm matches. Not every row has a clone size; where given, it reads once, few, many or a size class.

D gene: TRBD2
clone size: many
J gene: TRBJ2-5
V gene: TRBV20-1
CDR3 DNA: TGCAGTGCTAGAGAGAGCGGGACGGGGACCCAGTACTTC
CDR3 protein: CSARESGTGTQYF

D gene: NA
clone size: NA
J gene: TRBJ1-6
V gene: TRBV20-1
CDR3 DNA: TGCTGTGCTAGAGATCCCCGGAGCCTAAACCCGAATTCACCCCTCCACTTT
CDR3 protein: CCARDPRSLNPNSPLHF

D gene: TRBD1
clone size: many
J gene: TRBJ1-4
V gene: TRBV4-1
CDR3 DNA: TGCGCCAGCAGCCAAGGGACAGGGGGCGGTATGAATGAAAAACTGTTTTTT
CDR3 protein: CASSQGTGGGMNEKLFF

D gene: NA
clone size: many
J gene: TRBJ2-5
V gene: TRBV19
CDR3 DNA: TGTGCCAGTAGGTCCCGGGACTTTCGGAAAGAGACCCAGTACTTC
CDR3 protein: CASRSRDFRKETQYF

D gene: NA
clone size: many
J gene: TRBJ2-3
V gene: TRBV20-1
CDR3 DNA: TGCAGTGCTAGAGCTCTGGAGGATACGGACACAGATACGCAGTATTTT
CDR3 protein: CSARALEDTDTDTQYF

D gene: NA
clone size: many
J gene: TRBJ2-5
V gene: TRBV12-5
CDR3 DNA: TGTGCTAGTGGTTTGGTACCTGGAAACCAAGAGACCCAGTACTTC
CDR3 protein: CASGLVPGNQETQYF

D gene: NA
clone size: many
J gene: TRBJ2-3
V gene: TRBV13
CDR3 DNA: TGTGCCAGCAGCGGTCGGAATACAGATACGCAGTATTTT
CDR3 protein: CASSGRNTDTQYF

D gene: TRBD1
clone size: many
J gene: TRBJ2-1
V gene: TRBV6-4
CDR3 DNA: TGTGCCAGCAGTGACTCGGAGACAGGGAGCTCCTACAATGAGCAGTTCTTC
CDR3 protein: CASSDSETGSSYNEQFF

D gene: NA
clone size: many
J gene: TRBJ2-7
V gene: TRBV4-2
CDR3 DNA: TGTGCCAGCAGCCAAGATCCCGGGGGATACGAGCAGTACTTC
CDR3 protein: CASSQDPGGYEQYF

D gene: NA
clone size: many
J gene: TRBJ2-1
V gene: TRBV20-1
CDR3 DNA: TGCAGTGCTGAAAGCGGACTTGGGGGCTACAATGAGCAGTTCTTC
CDR3 protein: CSAESGLGGYNEQFF

D gene: TRBD2
clone size: few
J gene: TRBJ2-3
V gene: TRBV2
CDR3 DNA: TGTGCCAGCAGTGCCGACGGGGGGGCCCCCGATACGCAGTATTTT
CDR3 protein: CASSADGGAPDTQYF

D gene: TRBD1
clone size: many
J gene: TRBJ1-2
V gene: TRBV5-1
CDR3 DNA: TGCGCCAGCAGCTTCGGACAGGGGAGCTATGGCTACACCTTC
CDR3 protein: CASSFGQGSYGYTF

D gene: TRBD2
clone size: many
J gene: TRBJ2-3
V gene: TRBV4-3
CDR3 DNA: TGCGCCAGCAGCCAAGTGGAAGCGGGAGTGGGAGATACGCAGTATTTT
CDR3 protein: CASSQVEAGVGDTQYF

D gene: TRBD2
clone size: few
J gene: TRBJ2-5
V gene: TRBV7-2
CDR3 DNA: TGTGCCAGCACCTTTAGGGGCGGGGGAGGAGAGACCCAGTACTTC
CDR3 protein: CASTFRGGGGETQYF

D gene: NA
clone size: many
J gene: TRBJ2-3
V gene: TRBV11-2
CDR3 DNA: TGTGCCAGCAGTCACCTAACCGTTATCCGAAGGGCAGATACGCAGTATTTT
CDR3 protein: CASSHLTVIRRADTQYF

D gene: NA
clone size: NA
J gene: TRBJ2-7
V gene: TRBV4-2
CDR3 DNA: TGTGCCATGGGCCCCGGGCGGGTTAGGGAGCAGTACTTC
CDR3 protein: CAMGPGRVREQYF

D gene: TRBD1
clone size: many
J gene: TRBJ2-7
V gene: TRBV28
CDR3 DNA: TGTGCCAGCAGTTTTTTTTTCCAGGGGGTGCCCTACGAGCAGTACTTC
CDR3 protein: CASSFFFQGVPYEQYF

D gene: NA
clone size: many
J gene: TRBJ2-3
V gene: TRBV10-3
CDR3 DNA: TGTGCCATCAGCCCAGGGTACGGAGATACGGCAGGTACGCAGTATTTT
CDR3 protein: CAISPGYGDTAGTQYF

D gene: NA
clone size: NA
J gene: TRBJ2-3
V gene: TRBV3-1
CDR3 DNA: TGTGCCAGCAGCCGAGAGGAAGGGGCCTGGACAGATACGCAGTATTTT
CDR3 protein: CASSREEGAWTDTQYF

D gene: TRBD2
clone size: many
J gene: TRBJ2-2
V gene: TRBV27
CDR3 DNA: TGTGCCAGCAGTTCTTACCTCTCAACTAGCGACCGAACCGGGGAGCTGTTTTTT
CDR3 protein: CASSSYLSTSDRTGELFF

D gene: NA
clone size: many
J gene: TRBJ2-2
V gene: TRBV9
CDR3 DNA: TGTGCCAGCCTCGGACGGGCCGGGGAGCTGTTTTTT
CDR3 protein: CASLGRAGELFF

D gene: TRBD2
clone size: many
J gene: TRBJ2-1
V gene: TRBV3-1
CDR3 DNA: TGTGCCAGCAGCCTAGGGACTAGCGGTCCTTACAATGAGCAGTTCTTC
CDR3 protein: CASSLGTSGPYNEQFF

D gene: NA
clone size: many
J gene: TRBJ2-5
V gene: TRBV12-3/TRBV12-4
CDR3 DNA: TGTGCCAGCAGTTTATTCAGGTTCGGGCTGCCCGGGGGAGCCCAGTACTTC
CDR3 protein: CASSLFRFGLPGGAQYF

D gene: NA
clone size: many
J gene: TRBJ2-3
V gene: TRBV18
CDR3 DNA: TGTGCCAGCTCACCATGGCGGAGCACAGATACGCAGTATTTT
CDR3 protein: CASSPWRSTDTQYF

D gene: TRBD2
clone size: many
J gene: TRBJ2-2
V gene: TRBV5-1
CDR3 DNA: TGCGCCAGCAGCTTGGGACTAGCCAACACCGGGGAGCTGTTTTTT
CDR3 protein: CASSLGLANTGELFF

D gene: TRBD2
clone size: few
J gene: TRBJ2-5
V gene: TRBV12-5
CDR3 DNA: TGTGCTAGTGGTTTCTCCACTGAGCGGGACCCCCCCAGGGAGACCCAGTACTTC
CDR3 protein: CASGFSTERDPPRETQYF

D gene: NA
clone size: many
J gene: TRBJ2-2
V gene: TRBV12-3/TRBV12-4
CDR3 DNA: TGTGCCAGCAGTTTGTTTCAAACCGGGGAGCTGTTTTTT
CDR3 protein: CASSLFQTGELFF

D gene: TRBD1
clone size: many
J gene: TRBJ1-5
V gene: TRBV11-2
CDR3 DNA: TGTGCCAGCAGCCGGGACAGGGTTCAGCCCCAGCATTTT
CDR3 protein: CASSRDRVQPQHF

D gene: NA
clone size: few
J gene: TRBJ2-7
V gene: TRBV20-1
CDR3 DNA: TGCAGTGCTAGAGATCTGTTAGCAGGCACCTACGAGCAGTACTTC
CDR3 protein: CSARDLLAGTYEQYF

D gene: TRBD2
clone size: NA
J gene: TRBJ2-7
V gene: TRBV7-3
CDR3 DNA: TGTGCCAGCAGCCCTAGCGGGAGGAGAAGCAAGCAGTACTTC
CDR3 protein: CASSPSGRRSKQYF

D gene: NA
clone size: many
J gene: TRBJ2-5
V gene: TRBV29-1
CDR3 DNA: TGCAGCGTTTGGGGAGATGAGACCCAGTACTTC
CDR3 protein: CSVWGDETQYF

D gene: NA
clone size: few
J gene: TRBJ2-5
V gene: TRBV2
CDR3 DNA: TGTGCCAGCACTAACGAGGGGGGCGGGGGCCGAGAGACCCAGTACTTC
CDR3 protein: CASTNEGGGGRETQYF

D gene: TRBD1
clone size: many
J gene: TRBJ2-1
V gene: TRBV5-1
CDR3 DNA: TGCGCCAGCAGGCCAACAGGGGTACCCTACAATGAGCAGTTCTTC
CDR3 protein: CASRPTGVPYNEQFF

D gene: NA
clone size: many
J gene: TRBJ1-2
V gene: TRBV28
CDR3 DNA: TGTGCCAGCAGTCACACAGGAGACTATGGCTACACCTTC
CDR3 protein: CASSHTGDYGYTF

D gene: NA
clone size: many
J gene: TRBJ2-7
V gene: TRBV5-6
CDR3 DNA: TGTGCCAGCAGCTTGGCTGGGATCTTGCTCGAGCAGTACTTC
CDR3 protein: CASSLAGILLEQYF

D gene: TRBD2
clone size: NA
J gene: TRBJ2-3
V gene: TRBV18
CDR3 DNA: TGTGCCAGCTCACCTGGACTAGCGGGGTCAGATACGCAGTATTTT
CDR3 protein: CASSPGLAGSDTQYF

D gene: NA
clone size: many
J gene: TRBJ1-1
V gene: TRBV28
CDR3 DNA: TGTGCCAGCTGCACGGGACAACTGAACACTGAAGCTTTCTTT
CDR3 protein: CASCTGQLNTEAFF

D gene: TRBD1
clone size: many
J gene: TRBJ2-3
V gene: TRBV12-3/TRBV12-4
CDR3 DNA: TGTGCCAGCAGCCCAACACAGGGGCCAGATACGCAGTATTTT
CDR3 protein: CASSPTQGPDTQYF